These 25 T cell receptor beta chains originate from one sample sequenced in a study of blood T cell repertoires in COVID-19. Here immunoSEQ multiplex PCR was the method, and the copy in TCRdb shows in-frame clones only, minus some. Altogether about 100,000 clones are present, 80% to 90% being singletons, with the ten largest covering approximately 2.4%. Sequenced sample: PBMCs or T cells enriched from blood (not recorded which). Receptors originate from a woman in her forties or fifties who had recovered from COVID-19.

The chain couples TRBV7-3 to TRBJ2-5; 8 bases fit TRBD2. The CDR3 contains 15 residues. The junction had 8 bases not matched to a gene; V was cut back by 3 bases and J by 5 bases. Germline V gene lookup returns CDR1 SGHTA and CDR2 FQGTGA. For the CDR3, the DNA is TGTGCCAGCAGCTTTGACGGGAGGGCCGGTGAGACCCAGTACTTC. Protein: CASSFDGRAGETQYF.

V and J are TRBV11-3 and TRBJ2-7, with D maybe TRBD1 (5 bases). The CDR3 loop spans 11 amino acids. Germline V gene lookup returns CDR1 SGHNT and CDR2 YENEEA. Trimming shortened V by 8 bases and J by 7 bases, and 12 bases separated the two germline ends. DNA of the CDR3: TGTGCCAGCGGTATTGGGGCAGAGCAGTACTTC. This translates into CASGIGAEQYF.

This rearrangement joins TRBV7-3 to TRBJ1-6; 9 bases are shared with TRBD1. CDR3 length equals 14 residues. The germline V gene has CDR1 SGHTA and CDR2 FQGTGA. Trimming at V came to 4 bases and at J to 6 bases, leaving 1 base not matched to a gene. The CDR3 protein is CASSSGQGNSPLHF. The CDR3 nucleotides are TGTGCCAGCAGCTCGGGACAGGGTAATTCACCCCTCCACTTT.

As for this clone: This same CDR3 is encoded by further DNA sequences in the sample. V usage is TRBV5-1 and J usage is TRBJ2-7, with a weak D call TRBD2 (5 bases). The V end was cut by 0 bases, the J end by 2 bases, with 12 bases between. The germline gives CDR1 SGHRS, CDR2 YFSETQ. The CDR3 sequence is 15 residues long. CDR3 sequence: CASSLDAGSTYEQYF. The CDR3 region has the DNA TGCGCCAGCAGCTTGGATGCGGGTTCCACCTACGAGCAGTACTTC.

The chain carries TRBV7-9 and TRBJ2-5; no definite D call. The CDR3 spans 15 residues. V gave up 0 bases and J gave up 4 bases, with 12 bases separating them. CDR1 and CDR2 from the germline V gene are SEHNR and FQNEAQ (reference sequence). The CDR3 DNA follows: TGTGCCAGCAGCTTAGCGTGGCAGGATGGAGAGACCCAGTACTTC. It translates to CASSLAWQDGETQYF.

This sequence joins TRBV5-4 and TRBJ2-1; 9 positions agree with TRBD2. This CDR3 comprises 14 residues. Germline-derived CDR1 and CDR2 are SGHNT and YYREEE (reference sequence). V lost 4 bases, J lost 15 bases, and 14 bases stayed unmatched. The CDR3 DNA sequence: TGTGCCAGCAGCCCCTCGACTAGCGGCGTAACCCTGTTCTTC. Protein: CASSPSTSGVTLFF.

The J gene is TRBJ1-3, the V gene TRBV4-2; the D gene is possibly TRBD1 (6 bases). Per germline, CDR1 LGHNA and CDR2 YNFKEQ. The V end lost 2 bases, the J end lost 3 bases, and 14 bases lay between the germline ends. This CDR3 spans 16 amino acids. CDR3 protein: CASSQFVGALGNTIYF. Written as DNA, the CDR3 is TGTGCCAGCAGCCAATTTGTGGGGGCGCTTGGAAACACCATATATTTT.

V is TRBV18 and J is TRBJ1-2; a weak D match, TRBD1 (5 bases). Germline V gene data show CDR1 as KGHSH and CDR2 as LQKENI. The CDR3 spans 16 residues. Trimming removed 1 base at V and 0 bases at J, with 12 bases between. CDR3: CASSPLRSGPNYGYTF. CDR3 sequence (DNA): TGTGCCAGCTCACCACTACGGTCAGGGCCTAACTATGGCTACACCTTC. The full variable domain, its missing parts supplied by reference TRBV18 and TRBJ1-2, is NAGVMQNPRHLVRRRGQEARLRCSPMKGHSHVYWYRQLPEEGLKFMVYLQKENIIDESGMPKERFSAEFPKEGPSILRIQQVVRGDSAAYFCASSPLRSGPNYGYTFGSGTRLTVV.

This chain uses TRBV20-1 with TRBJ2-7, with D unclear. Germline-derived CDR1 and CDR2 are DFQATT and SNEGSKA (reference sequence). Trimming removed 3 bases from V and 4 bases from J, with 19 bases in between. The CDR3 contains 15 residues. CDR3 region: CSASPPNVIRYEQYF. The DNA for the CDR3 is TGCAGTGCTAGTCCGCCAAATGTGATCAGGTACGAGCAGTACTTC.

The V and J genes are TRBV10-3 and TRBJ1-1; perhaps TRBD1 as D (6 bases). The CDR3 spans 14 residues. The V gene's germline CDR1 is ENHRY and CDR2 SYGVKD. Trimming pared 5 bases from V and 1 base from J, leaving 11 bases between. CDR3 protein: CAISPGHPNTEAFF. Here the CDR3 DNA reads TGTGCCATCAGTCCGGGACACCCGAACACTGAAGCTTTCTTT.

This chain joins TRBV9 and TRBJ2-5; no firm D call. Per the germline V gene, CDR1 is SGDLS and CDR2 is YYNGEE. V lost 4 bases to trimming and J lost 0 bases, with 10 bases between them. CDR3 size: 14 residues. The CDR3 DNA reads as TGTGCCAGCAGCTCTCGAGCGTACCAAGAGACCCAGTACTTC. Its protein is CASSSRAYQETQYF.

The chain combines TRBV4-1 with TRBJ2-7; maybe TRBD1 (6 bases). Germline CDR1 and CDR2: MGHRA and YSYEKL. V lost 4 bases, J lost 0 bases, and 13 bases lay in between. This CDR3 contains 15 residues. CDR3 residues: CASSPRQVSSYEQYF. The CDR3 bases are TGCGCCAGCAGCCCCCGACAGGTGAGCTCCTACGAGCAGTACTTC.

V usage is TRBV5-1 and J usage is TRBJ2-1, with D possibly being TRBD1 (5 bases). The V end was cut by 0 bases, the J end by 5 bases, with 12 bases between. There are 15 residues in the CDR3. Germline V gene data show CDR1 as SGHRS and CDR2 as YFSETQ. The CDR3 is CASSLAVTENNEQFF. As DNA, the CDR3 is TGCGCCAGCAGCTTGGCGGTGACAGAGAACAATGAGCAGTTCTTC. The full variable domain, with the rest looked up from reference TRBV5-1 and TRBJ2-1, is KAGVTQTPRYLIKTRGQQVTLSCSPISGHRSVSWYQQTPGQGLQFLFEYFSETQRNKGNFPGRFSGRQFSNSRSEMNVSTLELGDSALYLCASSLAVTENNEQFFGPGTRLTVL.

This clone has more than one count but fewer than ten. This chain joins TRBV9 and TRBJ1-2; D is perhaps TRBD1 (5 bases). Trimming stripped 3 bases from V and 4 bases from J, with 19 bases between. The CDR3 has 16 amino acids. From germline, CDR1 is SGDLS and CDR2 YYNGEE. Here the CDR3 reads CASSATGRDFLYGYTF. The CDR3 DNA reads TGTGCCAGCAGCGCCACCGGGAGGGACTTCCTCTATGGCTACACCTTC.

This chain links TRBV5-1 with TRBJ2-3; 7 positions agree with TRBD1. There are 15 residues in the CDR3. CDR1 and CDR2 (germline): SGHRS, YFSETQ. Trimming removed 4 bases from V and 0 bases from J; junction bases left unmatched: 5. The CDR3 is CASSEGQFSTDTQYF. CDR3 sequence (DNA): TGCGCCAGCAGCGAGGGACAGTTTAGCACAGATACGCAGTATTTT.

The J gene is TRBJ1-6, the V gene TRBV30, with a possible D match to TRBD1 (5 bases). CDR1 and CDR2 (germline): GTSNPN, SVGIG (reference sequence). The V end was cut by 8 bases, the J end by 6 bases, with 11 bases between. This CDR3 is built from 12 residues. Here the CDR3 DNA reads TGTGCCCAGGGTGGATTTAATTCACCCCTCCACTTT. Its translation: CAQGGFNSPLHF.

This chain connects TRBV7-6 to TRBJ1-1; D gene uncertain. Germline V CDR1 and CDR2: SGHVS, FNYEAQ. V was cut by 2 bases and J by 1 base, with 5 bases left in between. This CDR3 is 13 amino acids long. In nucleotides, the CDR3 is TGTGCCAGCAGCTTACGGGAGAACACTGAAGCTTTCTTT. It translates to CASSLRENTEAFF.

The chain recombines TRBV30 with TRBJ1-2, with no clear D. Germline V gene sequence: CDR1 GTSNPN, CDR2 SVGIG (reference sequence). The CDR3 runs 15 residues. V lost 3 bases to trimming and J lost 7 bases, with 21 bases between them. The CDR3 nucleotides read TGTGCCTGGAGCCCTGGATCTACTACACGGCTTGGCTACACCTTC. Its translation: CAWSPGSTTRLGYTF. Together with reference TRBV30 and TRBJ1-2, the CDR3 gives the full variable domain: SQTIHQWPATLVQPVGSPLSLECTVEGTSNPNLYWYRQAAGRGLQLLFYSVGIGQISSEVPQNLSASRPQDRQFILSSKKLLLSDSGFYLCAWSPGSTTRLGYTFGSGTRLTVV.

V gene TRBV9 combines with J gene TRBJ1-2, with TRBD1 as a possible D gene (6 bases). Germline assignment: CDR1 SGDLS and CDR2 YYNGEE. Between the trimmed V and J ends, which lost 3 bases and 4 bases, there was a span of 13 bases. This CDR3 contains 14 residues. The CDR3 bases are TGTGCCAGCAGCGCCGTTGGGGGCCTCTATGGCTACACCTTC. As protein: CASSAVGGLYGYTF.

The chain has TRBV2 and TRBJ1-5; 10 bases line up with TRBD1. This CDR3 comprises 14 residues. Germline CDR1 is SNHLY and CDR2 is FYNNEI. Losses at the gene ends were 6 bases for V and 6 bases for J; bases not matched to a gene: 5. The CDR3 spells CASRSDRGPQPQHF. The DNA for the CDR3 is TGTGCCAGCAGAAGCGACAGGGGGCCTCAGCCCCAGCATTTT.

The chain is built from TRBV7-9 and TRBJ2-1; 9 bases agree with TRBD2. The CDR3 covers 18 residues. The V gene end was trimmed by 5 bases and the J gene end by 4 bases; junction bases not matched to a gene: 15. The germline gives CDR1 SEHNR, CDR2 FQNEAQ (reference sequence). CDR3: CASSPDPLERGAYNEQFF. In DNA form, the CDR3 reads TGTGCCAGCAGCCCGGATCCCCTAGAGCGGGGGGCATACAATGAGCAGTTCTTC.

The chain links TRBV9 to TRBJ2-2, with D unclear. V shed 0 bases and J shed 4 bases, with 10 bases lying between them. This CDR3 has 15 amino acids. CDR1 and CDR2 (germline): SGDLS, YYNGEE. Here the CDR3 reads CASSVEQSSTGELFF. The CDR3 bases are TGTGCCAGCAGCGTAGAACAGTCGAGCACCGGGGAGCTGTTTTTT.

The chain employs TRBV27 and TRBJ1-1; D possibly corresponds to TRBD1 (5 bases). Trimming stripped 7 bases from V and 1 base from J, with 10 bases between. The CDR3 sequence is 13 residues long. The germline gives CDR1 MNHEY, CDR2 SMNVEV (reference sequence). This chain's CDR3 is CASTQGRNTEAFF. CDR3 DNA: TGTGCCAGCACGCAGGGAAGGAACACTGAAGCTTTCTTT.

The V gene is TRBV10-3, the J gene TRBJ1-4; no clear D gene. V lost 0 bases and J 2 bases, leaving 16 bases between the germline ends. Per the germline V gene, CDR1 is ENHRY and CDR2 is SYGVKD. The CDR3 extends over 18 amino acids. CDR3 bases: TGTGCCATCAGTGAGTCGGCAGGAATAAGCCGTACTAATGAAAAACTGTTTTTT. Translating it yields CAISESAGISRTNEKLFF.

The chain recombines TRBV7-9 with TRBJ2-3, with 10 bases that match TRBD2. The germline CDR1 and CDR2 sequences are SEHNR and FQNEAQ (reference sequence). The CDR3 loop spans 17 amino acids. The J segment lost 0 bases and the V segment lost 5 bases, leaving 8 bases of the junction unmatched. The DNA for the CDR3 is TGTGCCAGCAGCCCGCCCGGACTAGCGGATAGCACAGATACGCAGTATTTT. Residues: CASSPPGLADSTDTQYF.